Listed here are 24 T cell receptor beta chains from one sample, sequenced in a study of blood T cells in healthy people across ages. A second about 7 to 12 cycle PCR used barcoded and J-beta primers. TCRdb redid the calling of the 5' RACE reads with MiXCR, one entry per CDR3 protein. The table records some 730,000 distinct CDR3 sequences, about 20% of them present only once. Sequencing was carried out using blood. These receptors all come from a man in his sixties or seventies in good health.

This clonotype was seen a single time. The CDR3 protein is CASSPRGGPTPGELFF. The DNA for the CDR3 is TGTGCCAGCAGCCCACGCGGGGGGCCAACCCCCGGGGAGCTGTTTTTT. The V gene is TRBV12-3 or TRBV12-4, the J gene TRBJ2-2, with 8 bases fitting TRBD2. Trimming took 6 bases from V and 6 from J; bases not matched to a gene: 12. CDR3 length: 16 amino acids.

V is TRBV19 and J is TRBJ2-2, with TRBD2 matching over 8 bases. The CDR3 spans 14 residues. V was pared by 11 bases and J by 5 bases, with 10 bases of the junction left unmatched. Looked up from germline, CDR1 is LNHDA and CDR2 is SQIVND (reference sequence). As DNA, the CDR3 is TGTGCCGCTAGACAGCGGGAGAGGACCGGGGAGCTGTTTTTT. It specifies CAARQRERTGELFF.

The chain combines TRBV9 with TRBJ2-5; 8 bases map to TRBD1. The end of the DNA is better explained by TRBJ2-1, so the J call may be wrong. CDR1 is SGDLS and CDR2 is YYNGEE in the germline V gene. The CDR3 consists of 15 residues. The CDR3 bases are TGTGCCAGCAGCGTAGTAACCGCAGGGGGCGGTGAGCAGTTCTTC. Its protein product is CASSVVTAGGGEQFF.

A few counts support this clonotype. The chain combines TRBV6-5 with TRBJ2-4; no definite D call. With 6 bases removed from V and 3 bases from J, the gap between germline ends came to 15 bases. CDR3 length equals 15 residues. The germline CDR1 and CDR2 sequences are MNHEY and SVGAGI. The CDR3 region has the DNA TGTGCCAGCAGCCGCCAGGACGGAAACAAAAACATTCAGTACTTC. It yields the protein CASSRQDGNKNIQYF.

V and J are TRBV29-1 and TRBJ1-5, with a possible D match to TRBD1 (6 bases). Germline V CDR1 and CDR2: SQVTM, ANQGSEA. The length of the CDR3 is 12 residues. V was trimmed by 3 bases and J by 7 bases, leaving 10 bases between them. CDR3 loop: CSVDRGEQPQHF. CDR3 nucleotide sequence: TGCAGCGTTGACAGGGGTGAACAGCCCCAGCATTTT.

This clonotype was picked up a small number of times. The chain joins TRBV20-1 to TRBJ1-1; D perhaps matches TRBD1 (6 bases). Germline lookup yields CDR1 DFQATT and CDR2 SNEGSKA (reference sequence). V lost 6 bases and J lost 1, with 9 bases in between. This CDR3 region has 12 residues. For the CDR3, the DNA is TGCAGTGCCAAGACAGGGAACACTGAAGCTTTCTTT. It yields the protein CSAKTGNTEAFF.

CDR3 nucleotides: TGTGCCAGCAGCTTACGGGCAGGAGTCGCCACTGAAGCTTTCTTT. Encoded protein: CASSLRAGVATEAFF. J is TRBJ1-1 and V is TRBV7-9; D gene uncertain. Germline lookup yields CDR1 SEHNR and CDR2 FQNEAQ (reference sequence). V lost 2 bases to trimming and J lost 4 bases, with 14 bases between them. The CDR3 is made up of 15 amino acids.

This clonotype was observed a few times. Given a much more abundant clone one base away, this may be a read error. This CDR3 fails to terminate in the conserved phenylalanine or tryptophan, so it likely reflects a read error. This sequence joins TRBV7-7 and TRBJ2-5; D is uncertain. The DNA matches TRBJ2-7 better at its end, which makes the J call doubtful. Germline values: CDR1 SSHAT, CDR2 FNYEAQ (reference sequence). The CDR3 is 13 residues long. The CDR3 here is CASSPNIEGEQYL. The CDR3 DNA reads TGTGCCAGCAGCCCAAACATTGAAGGCGAGCAGTACCTC.

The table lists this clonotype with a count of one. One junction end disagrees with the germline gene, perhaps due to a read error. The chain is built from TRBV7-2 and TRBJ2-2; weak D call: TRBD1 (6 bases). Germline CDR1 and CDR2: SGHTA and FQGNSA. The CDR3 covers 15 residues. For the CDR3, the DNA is TGTGCCGGCAGCTTAGGGGGACATTCCACCGGGGAGCTGTTTTTT. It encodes CAGSLGGHSTGELFF.

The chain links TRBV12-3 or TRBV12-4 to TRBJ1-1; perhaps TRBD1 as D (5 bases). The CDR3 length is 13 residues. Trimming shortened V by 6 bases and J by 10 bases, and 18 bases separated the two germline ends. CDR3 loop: CASSLDRGPGAFF. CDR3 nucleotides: TGTGCCAGCAGCCTAGACCGGGGACCGGGAGCTTTCTTT.

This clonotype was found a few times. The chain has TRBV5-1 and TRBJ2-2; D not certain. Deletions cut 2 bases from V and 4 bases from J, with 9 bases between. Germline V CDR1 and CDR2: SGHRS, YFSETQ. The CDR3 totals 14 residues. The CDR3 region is CASSFSVGTGELFF. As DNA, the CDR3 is TGCGCCAGCAGCTTTTCTGTGGGCACCGGGGAGCTGTTTTTT.

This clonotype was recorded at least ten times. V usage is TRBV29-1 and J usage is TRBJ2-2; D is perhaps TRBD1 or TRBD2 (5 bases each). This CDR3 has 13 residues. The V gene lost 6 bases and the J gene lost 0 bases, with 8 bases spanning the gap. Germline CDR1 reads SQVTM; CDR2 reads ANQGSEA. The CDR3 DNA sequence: TGCAGCGTGTGGGACCCGAACACCGGGGAGCTGTTTTTT. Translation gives CSVWDPNTGELFF.

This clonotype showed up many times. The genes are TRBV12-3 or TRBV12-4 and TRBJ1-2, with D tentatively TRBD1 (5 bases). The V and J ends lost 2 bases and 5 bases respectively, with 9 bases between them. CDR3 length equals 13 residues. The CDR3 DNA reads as TGTGCCAGCAGTTTACAGGGAAGGTATGGCTACACCTTC. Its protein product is CASSLQGRYGYTF.

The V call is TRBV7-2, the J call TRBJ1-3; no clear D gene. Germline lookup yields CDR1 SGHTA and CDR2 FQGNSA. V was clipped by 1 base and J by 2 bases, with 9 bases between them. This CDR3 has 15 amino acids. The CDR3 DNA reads TGTGCCAGCAGCTTAGGCGGGGAAGCTGGAAACACCATATATTTT. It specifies CASSLGGEAGNTIYF.

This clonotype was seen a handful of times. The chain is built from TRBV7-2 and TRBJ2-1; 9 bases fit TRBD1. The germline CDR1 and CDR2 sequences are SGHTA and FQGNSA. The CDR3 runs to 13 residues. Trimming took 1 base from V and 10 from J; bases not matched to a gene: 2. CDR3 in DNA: TGTGCCAGCAGCTTAGTTGACAGGGGGGAGCAGTTCTTC. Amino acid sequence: CASSLVDRGEQFF. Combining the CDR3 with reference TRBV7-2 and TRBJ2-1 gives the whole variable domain GAGVSQSPSNKVTEKGKDVELRCDPISGHTALYWYRQSLGQGLEFLIYFQGNSAPDKSGLPSDRFSAERTGGSVSTLTIQRTQQEDSAVYLCASSLVDRGEQFFGPGTRLTVL.

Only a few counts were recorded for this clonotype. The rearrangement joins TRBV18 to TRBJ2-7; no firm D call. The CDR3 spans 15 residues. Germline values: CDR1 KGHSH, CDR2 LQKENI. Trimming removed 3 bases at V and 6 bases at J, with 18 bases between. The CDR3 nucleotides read TGTGCCAGCTCACCTATGTCGTCCGGTCTGTCCGAGCAGTACTTC. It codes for CASSPMSSGLSEQYF.

The chain's CDR3 is CASSQVKGAGTEAFF. CDR3 bases: TGTGCCAGCAGCCAAGTCAAGGGGGCAGGGACTGAAGCTTTCTTT. The chain recombines TRBV4-2 with TRBJ1-1; 7 positions match TRBD1. V shed 1 base, J shed 5 bases, and the junction held 7 bases outside the gene matches. Germline CDR1 LGHNA, CDR2 YNFKEQ. This CDR3 is 15 amino acids long.

The CDR3 nucleotides read TGTGCCAGCAGCCAGAAGGGGGCGACAGATACGCAGTATTTT. This sequence encodes CASSQKGATDTQYF. This chain links TRBV3-1 with TRBJ2-3; 7 nucleotides align to TRBD1. The CDR3 consists of 14 residues. The V gene end was trimmed by 3 bases and the J gene end by 3 bases; junction bases not matched to a gene: 3. CDR1 and CDR2 (germline): LGHDT, YNNKEL (reference sequence).

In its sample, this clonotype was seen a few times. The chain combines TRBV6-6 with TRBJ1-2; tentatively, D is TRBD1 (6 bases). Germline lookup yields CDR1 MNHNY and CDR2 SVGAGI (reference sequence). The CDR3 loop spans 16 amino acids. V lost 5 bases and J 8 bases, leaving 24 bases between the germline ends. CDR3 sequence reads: CASSPEAGQRGRGYTF. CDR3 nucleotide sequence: TGTGCCAGCAGTCCGGAGGCAGGACAGAGGGGTCGGGGCTACACCTTC.

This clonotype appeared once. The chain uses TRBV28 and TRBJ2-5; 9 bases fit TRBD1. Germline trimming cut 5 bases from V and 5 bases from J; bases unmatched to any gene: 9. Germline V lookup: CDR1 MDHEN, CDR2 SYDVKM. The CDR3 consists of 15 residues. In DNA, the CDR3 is TGTGCCAGCAGTGGACCTGGGACAGGGCGGGAGACCCAGTACTTC. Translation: CASSGPGTGRETQYF.

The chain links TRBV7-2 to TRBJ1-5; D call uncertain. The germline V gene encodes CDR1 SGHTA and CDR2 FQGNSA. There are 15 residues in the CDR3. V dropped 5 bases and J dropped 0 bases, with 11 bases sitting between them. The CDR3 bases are TGTGCCAGCAGCCCCGAGGCACTTAGCAATCAGCCCCAGCATTTT. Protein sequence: CASSPEALSNQPQHF.

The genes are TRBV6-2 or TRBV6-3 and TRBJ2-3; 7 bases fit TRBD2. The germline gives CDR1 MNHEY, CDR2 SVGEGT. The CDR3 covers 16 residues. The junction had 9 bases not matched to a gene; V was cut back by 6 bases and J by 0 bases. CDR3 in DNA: TGTGCCAGCAGGCAGCCTAGCGGACCAAGCACAGATACGCAGTATTTT. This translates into CASRQPSGPSTDTQYF.

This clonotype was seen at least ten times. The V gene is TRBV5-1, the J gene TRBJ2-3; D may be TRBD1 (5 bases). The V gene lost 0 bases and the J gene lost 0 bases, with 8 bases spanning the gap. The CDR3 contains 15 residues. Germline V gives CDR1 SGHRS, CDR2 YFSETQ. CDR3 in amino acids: CASSLEQASTDTQYF. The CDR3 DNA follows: TGCGCCAGCAGCTTGGAACAGGCAAGCACAGATACGCAGTATTTT.

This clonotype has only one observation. Written as DNA, the CDR3 is TGCAGTGCTAGGTCCGGGTATGGCTACACCTTC. Residues: CSARSGYGYTF. This chain joins TRBV20-1 and TRBJ1-2; D call uncertain. Between the trimmed V and J ends, which lost 3 bases and 5 bases, there was a span of 7 bases. The CDR3 is 11 amino acids. Germline CDR1 reads DFQATT; CDR2 reads SNEGSKA (reference sequence).